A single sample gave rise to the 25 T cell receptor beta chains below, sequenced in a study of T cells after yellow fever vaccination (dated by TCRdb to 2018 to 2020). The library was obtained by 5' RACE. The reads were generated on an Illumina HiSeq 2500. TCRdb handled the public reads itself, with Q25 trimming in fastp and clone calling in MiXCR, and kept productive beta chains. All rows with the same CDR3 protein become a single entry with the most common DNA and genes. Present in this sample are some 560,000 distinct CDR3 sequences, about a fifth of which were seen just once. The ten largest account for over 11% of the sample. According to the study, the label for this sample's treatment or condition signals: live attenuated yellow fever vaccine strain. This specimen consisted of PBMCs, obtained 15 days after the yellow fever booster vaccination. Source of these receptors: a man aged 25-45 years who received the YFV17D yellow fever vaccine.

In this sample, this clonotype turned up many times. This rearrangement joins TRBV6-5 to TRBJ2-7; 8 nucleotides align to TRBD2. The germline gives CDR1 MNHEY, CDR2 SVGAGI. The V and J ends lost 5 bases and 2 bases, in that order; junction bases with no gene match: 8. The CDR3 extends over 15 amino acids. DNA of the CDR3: TGTGCCAGCAGTCCCGGACTAGCTGGAACCTACGAGCAGTACTTC. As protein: CASSPGLAGTYEQYF.

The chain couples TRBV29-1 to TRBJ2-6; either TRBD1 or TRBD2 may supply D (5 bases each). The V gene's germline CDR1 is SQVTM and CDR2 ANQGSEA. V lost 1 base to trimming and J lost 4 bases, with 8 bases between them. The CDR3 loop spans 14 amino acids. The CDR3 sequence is CSVEGGTGANVLTF. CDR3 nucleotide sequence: TGCAGCGTTGAAGGAGGGACGGGGGCCAACGTCCTGACTTTC.

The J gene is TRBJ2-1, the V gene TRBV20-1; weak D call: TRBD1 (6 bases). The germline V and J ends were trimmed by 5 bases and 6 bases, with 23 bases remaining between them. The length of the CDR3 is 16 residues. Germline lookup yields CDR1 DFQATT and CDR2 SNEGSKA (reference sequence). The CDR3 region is CSAEPTGRGGSNEQFF. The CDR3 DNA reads TGCAGTGCTGAACCCACAGGGCGTGGGGGCAGCAATGAGCAGTTCTTC.

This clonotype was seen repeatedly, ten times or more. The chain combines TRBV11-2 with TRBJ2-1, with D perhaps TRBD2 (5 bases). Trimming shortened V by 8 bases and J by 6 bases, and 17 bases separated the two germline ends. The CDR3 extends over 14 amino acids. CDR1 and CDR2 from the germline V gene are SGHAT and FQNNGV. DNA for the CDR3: TGTGCCAGCGCCCTCGGCAGAGGGTTCAATGAGCAGTTCTTC. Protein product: CASALGRGFNEQFF. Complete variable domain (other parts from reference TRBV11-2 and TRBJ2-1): EAGVAQSPRYKIIEKRQSVAFWCNPISGHATLYWYQQILGQGPKLLIQFQNNGVVDDSQLPKDRFSAERLKGVDSTLKIQPAKLEDSAVYLCASALGRGFNEQFFGPGTRLTVL.

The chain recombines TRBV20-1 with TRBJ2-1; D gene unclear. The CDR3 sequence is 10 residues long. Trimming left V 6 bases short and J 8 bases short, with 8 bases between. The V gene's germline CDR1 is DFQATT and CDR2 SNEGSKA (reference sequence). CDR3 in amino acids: CSAERDEQFF. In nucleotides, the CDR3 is TGCAGTGCAGAACGAGATGAGCAGTTCTTC.

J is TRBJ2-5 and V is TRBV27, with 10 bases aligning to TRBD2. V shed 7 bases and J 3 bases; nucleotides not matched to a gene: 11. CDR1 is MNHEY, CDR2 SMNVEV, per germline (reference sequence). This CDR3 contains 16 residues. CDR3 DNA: TGTGCCAGCATAAATAGGATAGCGGGAGGTAAAGAGACCCAGTACTTC. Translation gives CASINRIAGGKETQYF.

The CDR3 DNA is TGTGCCTGGGGCCGAAATAATTCACCCCTCCACTTT. Residues: CAWGRNNSPLHF. V and J are TRBV30 and TRBJ1-6; no reliable D call. Germline CDR1 and CDR2: GTSNPN and SVGIG (reference sequence). V was clipped by 5 bases and J by 5 bases, with 7 bases between them. CDR3 length: 12 residues.

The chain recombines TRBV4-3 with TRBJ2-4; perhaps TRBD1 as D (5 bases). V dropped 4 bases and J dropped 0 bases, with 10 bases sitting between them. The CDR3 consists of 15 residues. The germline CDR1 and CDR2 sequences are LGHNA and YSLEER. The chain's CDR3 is CASSRLGQAKNIQYF. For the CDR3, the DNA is TGCGCCAGCAGCCGCCTAGGACAAGCCAAAAACATTCAGTACTTC.

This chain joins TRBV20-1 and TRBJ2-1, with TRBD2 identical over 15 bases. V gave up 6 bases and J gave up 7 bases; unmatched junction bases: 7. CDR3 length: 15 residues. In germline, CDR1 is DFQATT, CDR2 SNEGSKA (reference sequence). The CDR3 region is CSAGLAGGPVNEQFF. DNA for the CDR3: TGCAGTGCCGGACTAGCGGGAGGGCCAGTAAATGAGCAGTTCTTC.

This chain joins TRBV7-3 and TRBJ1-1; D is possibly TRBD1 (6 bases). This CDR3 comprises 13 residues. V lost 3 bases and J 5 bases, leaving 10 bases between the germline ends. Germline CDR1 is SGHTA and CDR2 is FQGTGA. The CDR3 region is CASSFSGVTEAFF. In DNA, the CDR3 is TGTGCCAGCAGCTTCTCAGGGGTAACTGAAGCTTTCTTT.

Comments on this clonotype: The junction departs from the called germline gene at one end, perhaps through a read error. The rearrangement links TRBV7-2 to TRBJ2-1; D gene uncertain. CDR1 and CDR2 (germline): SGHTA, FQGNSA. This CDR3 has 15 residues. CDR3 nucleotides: TGTGCCAGCAGCACCTACCCTTACTCCTACAATGAGCTGTTCTTC. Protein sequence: CASSTYPYSYNELFF. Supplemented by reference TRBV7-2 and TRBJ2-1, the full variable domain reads GAGVSQSPSNKVTEKGKDVELRCDPISGHTALYWYRQSLGQGLEFLIYFQGNSAPDKSGLPSDRFSAERTGGSVSTLTIQRTQQEDSAVYLCASSTYPYSYNELFFGPGTRLTVL.

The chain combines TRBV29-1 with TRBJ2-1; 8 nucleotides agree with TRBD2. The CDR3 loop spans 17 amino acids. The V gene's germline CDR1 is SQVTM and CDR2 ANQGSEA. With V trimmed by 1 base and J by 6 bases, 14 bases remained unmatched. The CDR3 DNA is TGCAGCGTTGAAGTCGACTTTGCGGGAGGCGAGTCCAATGAGCAGTTCTTC. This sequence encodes CSVEVDFAGGESNEQFF.

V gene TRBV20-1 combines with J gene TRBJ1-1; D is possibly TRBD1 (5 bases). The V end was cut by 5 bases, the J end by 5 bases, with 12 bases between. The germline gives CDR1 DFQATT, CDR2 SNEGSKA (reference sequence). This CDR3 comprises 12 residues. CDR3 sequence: CSAAQGGTEAFF. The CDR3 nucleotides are TGCAGTGCTGCCCAGGGAGGGACTGAAGCTTTCTTT.

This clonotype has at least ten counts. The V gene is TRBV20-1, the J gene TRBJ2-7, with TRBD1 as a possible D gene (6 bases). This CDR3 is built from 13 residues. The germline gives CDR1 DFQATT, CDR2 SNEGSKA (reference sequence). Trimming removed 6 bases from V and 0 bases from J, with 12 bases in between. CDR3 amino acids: CSAQADSSYEQYF. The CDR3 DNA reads TGCAGTGCCCAGGCGGACAGCTCCTACGAGCAGTACTTC.

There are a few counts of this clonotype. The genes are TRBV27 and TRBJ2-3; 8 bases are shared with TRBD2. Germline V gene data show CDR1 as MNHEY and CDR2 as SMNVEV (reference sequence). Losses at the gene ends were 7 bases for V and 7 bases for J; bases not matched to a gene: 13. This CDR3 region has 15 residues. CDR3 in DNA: TGTGCCAGCACCCTTAGAGGAGCGGGAGCATATACGCAGTATTTT. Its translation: CASTLRGAGAYTQYF.

CDR3 DNA: TGTGCCAGCCGGGGGGCAGTTAACACTGAAGCTTTCTTT. This translates into CASRGAVNTEAFF. The V and J genes are TRBV6-1 and TRBJ1-1; a weak D match, TRBD1 (6 bases). V shed 8 bases and J shed 2 bases, with 12 bases lying between them. CDR3 length: 13 residues. CDR1 is MNHNS, CDR2 SASEGT, per germline.

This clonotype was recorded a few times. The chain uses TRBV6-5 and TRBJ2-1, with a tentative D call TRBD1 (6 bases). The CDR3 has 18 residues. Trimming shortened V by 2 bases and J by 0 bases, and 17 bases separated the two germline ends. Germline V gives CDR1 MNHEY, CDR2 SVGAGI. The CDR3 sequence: CASSYPQKGVSSYNEQFF. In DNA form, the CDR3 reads TGTGCCAGCAGTTACCCCCAGAAGGGGGTCAGCTCCTACAATGAGCAGTTCTTC.

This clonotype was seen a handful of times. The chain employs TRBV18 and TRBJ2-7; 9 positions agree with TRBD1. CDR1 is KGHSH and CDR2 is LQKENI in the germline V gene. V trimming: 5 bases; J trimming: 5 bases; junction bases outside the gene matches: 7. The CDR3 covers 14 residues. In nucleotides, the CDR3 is TGTGCCAGCTCAAGGGGACAGGGTATTCACGAGCAGTACTTC. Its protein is CASSRGQGIHEQYF.

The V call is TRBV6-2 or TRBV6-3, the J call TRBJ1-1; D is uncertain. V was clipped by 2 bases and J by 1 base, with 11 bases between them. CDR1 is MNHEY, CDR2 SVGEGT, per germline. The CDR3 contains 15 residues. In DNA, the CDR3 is TGTGCCAGCAGTTACGCCCCCTGGGCGAACACTGAAGCTTTCTTT. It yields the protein CASSYAPWANTEAFF.

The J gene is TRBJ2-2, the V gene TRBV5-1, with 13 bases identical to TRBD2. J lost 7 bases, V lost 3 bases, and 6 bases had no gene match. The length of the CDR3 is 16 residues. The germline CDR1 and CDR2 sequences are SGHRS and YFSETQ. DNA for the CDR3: TGCGCCAGCAGCTCCGGACTAGCGGGAGTGGTCGGGGAGCTGTTTTTT. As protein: CASSSGLAGVVGELFF.

The CDR3 protein is CASSENHNLRTQYF. The CDR3 DNA follows: TGTGCCAGCAGTGAGAACCACAACTTACGTACGCAGTATTTT. J is TRBJ2-3 and V is TRBV2; D is ambiguous. CDR1 is SNHLY, CDR2 FYNNEI, per germline. The CDR3 consists of 14 residues. V lost 3 bases to trimming and J lost 8 bases, with 15 bases between them.

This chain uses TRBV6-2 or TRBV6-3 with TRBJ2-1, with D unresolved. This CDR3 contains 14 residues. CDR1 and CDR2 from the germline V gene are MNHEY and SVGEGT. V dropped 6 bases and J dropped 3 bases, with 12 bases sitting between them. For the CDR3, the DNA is TGTGCCAGCAGCCCCCCCGCGGTCTACAATGAGCAGTTCTTC. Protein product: CASSPPAVYNEQFF.

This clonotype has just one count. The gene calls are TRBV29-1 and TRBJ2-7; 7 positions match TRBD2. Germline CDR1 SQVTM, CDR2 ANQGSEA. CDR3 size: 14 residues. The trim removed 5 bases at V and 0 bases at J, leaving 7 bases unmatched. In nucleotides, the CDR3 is TGCAGCGTTTCACCGGGGACTATCTCCTACGAGCAGTACTTC. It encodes CSVSPGTISYEQYF.

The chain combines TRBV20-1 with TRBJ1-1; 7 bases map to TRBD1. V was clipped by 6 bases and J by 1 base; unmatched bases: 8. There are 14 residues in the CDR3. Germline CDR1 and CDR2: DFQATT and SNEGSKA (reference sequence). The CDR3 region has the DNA TGCAGTGCCGACCTGGGACAGTCGAACACTGAAGCTTTCTTT. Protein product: CSADLGQSNTEAFF.

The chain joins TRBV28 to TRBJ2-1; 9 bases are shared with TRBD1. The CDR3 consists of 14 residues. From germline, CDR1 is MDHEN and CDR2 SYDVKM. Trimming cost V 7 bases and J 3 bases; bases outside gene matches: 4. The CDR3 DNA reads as TGTGCCAGCAAGACAGGGGGTGTCTACAATGAGCAGTTCTTC. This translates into CASKTGGVYNEQFF.